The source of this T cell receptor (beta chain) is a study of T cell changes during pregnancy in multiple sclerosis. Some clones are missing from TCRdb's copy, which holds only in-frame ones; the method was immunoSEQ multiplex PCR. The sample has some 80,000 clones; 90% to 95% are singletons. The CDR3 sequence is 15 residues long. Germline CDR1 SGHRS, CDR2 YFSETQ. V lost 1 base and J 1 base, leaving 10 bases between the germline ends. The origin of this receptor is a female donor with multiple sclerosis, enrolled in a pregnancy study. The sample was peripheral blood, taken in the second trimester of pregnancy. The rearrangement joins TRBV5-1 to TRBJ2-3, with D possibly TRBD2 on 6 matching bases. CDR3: CASSLWRDRTDTQYF. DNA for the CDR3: TGCGCCAGCAGCTTGTGGCGGGACCGCACAGATACGCAGTATTTT.